A selection of T cell receptor beta chains follows, all from one sample in a study of cytomegalovirus exposure and HLA in healthy donors. This table comes from immunoSEQ multiplex PCR, and its TCRdb copy is limited to in-frame clones, with some not included. In the table there are roughly 200,000 clones, about nine tenths of which are singletons. Sequencing was done on a sample of PBMCs. The receptor set was obtained from a boy aged 2 to 10 in good health and CMV-seronegative. Each CDR3 is given with its conserved first and last residue. Each record gives: J gene, V gene, D gene, clone size, CDR3 DNA, CDR3 protein. D genes are given only for firm matches. Some rows mark clone size as missing; the rest say once, few, many or name a class of expanded clone.

TRBJ2-4,TRBV7-9,TRBD1,NA,TGTGCCAGCAGCCCCAGACAGGGGCGGTACATTCAGTACTTC,CASSPRQGRYIQYF
TRBJ2-3,TRBV5-1,NA,NA,TGCGCCAGCAGCAAGGATAGCCCACCCACAGATACGCAGTATTTT,CASSKDSPPTDTQYF
TRBJ1-4,TRBV7-8,TRBD1,NA,TGTGCCAGCAGCTTAGGGGGGACAGGGGGCGAAAAACTGTTTTTT,CASSLGGTGGEKLFF
TRBJ2-1,TRBV28,TRBD1,NA,TGTGCCAGCATGTACAGGGGTACGTCCTACAATGAGCAGTTCTTC,CASMYRGTSYNEQFF
TRBJ1-5,TRBV6-1,NA,few,TGTGCCAGCAGACCACAGGGTCATCAGCCCCAGCATTTT,CASRPQGHQPQHF
TRBJ1-3,TRBV11-3,NA,once,TGTGCCAGCAGCTTAATGTGGGGAGGGACTTCTGGAAACACCATATATTTT,CASSLMWGGTSGNTIYF
TRBJ2-6,TRBV29-1,NA,NA,TGCAGCGTTGTAGAAAGAGGAGGGGCCAACGTCCTGACTTTC,CSVVERGGANVLTF
TRBJ1-1,TRBV10-2,NA,NA,TGCGCCAGCACGGGGTCTATGGACACTGAAGCTTTCTTT,CASTGSMDTEAFF
TRBJ1-1,TRBV4-1,TRBD1,NA,TGCGCCAGCAGCCAAGGTTTTGAGGGGGCAGCCACTGAAGCTTTCTTT,CASSQGFEGAATEAFF
TRBJ2-1,TRBV27,NA,NA,TGTGCCAGCGCCCTACGGGGTGAGCAGTTCTTC,CASALRGEQFF
TRBJ2-7,TRBV19,TRBD2,NA,TGTGCCAGTAGTAAGCGGACTAGCGGGAGTAGCTCCTACGAGCAGTACTTC,CASSKRTSGSSSYEQYF
TRBJ1-6,TRBV7-3,NA,NA,TGTGCCAGCAGCGCCCGACAGGATTCACCCCTCCACTTT,CASSARQDSPLHF
TRBJ2-3,TRBV11-2,TRBD2,NA,TGTGCCAGCAGCTTAGACGGGACTAGCCTGACAGATACGCAGTATTTT,CASSLDGTSLTDTQYF
TRBJ2-1,TRBV28,NA,NA,TGTGCCAGCAAACAGGGTGATGAGCAGTTCTTC,CASKQGDEQFF
TRBJ1-1,TRBV27,TRBD1,NA,TGTGCCAGCAGTTTCCGGGACAGGCCTGAAGCTTTCTTT,CASSFRDRPEAFF
TRBJ2-3,TRBV9,NA,NA,TGTGCCAGCACCCTATCGATGGGCACAGATACGCAGTATTTT,CASTLSMGTDTQYF
TRBJ2-1,TRBV2,TRBD1,NA,TGTGCCAGCAGTGAAGGGACAGGGGAGGGCAATGAGCAGTTCTTC,CASSEGTGEGNEQFF
TRBJ2-7,TRBV6-5,TRBD1,NA,TGTGCCAGCAGTTACGGCGGGACAGGGAGCGAGCAGTACTTC,CASSYGGTGSEQYF
TRBJ2-1,TRBV6-5,NA,NA,TGTGCCAGCAGTTATACTGGGGGGGGCCATTACAATGAGCAGTTCTTC,CASSYTGGGHYNEQFF
TRBJ2-7,TRBV27,TRBD1,NA,TGTGCCACCCGGACAGGTATAGCCTACGAGCAGTACTTC,CATRTGIAYEQYF
TRBJ2-7,TRBV18,NA,NA,TGTGCCAGCTCACCACGGACCAGGGTTTTAAGCTCCTACGAGCAGTACTTC,CASSPRTRVLSSYEQYF
TRBJ1-2,TRBV6-1,TRBD1,NA,TGTGCCAGTAGCCAGGGACAGGGTGGTCGGGACGGCTACACCTTC,CASSQGQGGRDGYTF
TRBJ1-1,TRBV19,NA,NA,TGTGCCACTCGAGCGGTGAACACTGAAGCTTTCTTT,CATRAVNTEAFF
TRBJ2-7,TRBV4-1,TRBD2,NA,TGCGCCAGCAGCCAACTCCTAGAAGCGCTAGCGGGGGCCGAGCAGTACTTC,CASSQLLEALAGAEQYF
TRBJ1-2,TRBV5-1,TRBD1,NA,TGCGCCAGCAGAGGACAGGGAGAGTCCTATGGCTACACCTTC,CASRGQGESYGYTF
TRBJ1-1,TRBV19,NA,NA,TGTGCCAGTAGTCAACCGGGGACTGAAGCTTTCTTT,CASSQPGTEAFF
TRBJ1-1,TRBV5-4,TRBD1,NA,TGTGCCAGCAGCCAAGACAGGGGTCCTGAAGCTTTCTTT,CASSQDRGPEAFF
TRBJ1-1,TRBV7-2,NA,NA,TGTGCCAGCAGCTTAGCAGGGGTAAACTTCTTT,CASSLAGVNFF
TRBJ2-7,TRBV5-4,TRBD2,NA,TGTGCCAGCAGCTTAGCGGGAGCGGGGGACGAGCAGTACTTC,CASSLAGAGDEQYF
TRBJ2-1,TRBV27,TRBD2,NA,TGTGCCAGCAGTTTTGGGGCTAGCGGAACCTACAATGAGCAGTTCTTC,CASSFGASGTYNEQFF
TRBJ1-3,TRBV28,TRBD1,NA,TGTGCCAGCAGTTCCCCCGGGACAGATGGAAACACCATATATTTT,CASSSPGTDGNTIYF
TRBJ1-6,TRBV14,NA,NA,TGTGCCAGCAGCCAAGTGAGGCCTCGGGAGAATTCACCCCTCCACTTT,CASSQVRPRENSPLHF
TRBJ1-5,TRBV6-1,NA,NA,TGTGCCAGCAGCTATGGCAGGGCTGGCAATCAGCCCCAGCATTTT,CASSYGRAGNQPQHF